This TCR beta chain is from a study of vaccination effects on CD4 cells after COVID-19. Sequencing was preceded by expansion of antigen-specific CD4+ T cells with viral peptide pools in the ViraFEST assay. CD4+ T cell isolation took place after nine to eleven days of culture. Participants received two doses of either the BNT162b2 or mRNA-1273 vaccine. A few million PBMC were placed in each well, which was supplemented with 10 IU/ml IL-2 and around 9.5 ug/ml peptides. Findings and limits, study-wide: Cross-reactivity toward common cold coronaviruses was confined to only 1 of 255 vaccine-induced clones in healthy vaccinees.

This clone was counted a single time. Its antigen is unknown. Germline V gene sequence: CDR1 LNHDA, CDR2 SQIVND (reference sequence). The CDR3 length is 16 residues. The J segment lost 1 base and the V segment lost 4 bases, leaving 5 bases of the junction unmatched. Only in-frame clones appear in the TCRdb table, and some are missing; sequencing was by immunoSEQ multiplex PCR. The data contain tens of thousands of clones, 75% to 85% of them seen just once; the ten biggest clones take up 1.2%. The V call is TRBV19, the J call TRBJ1-5; 9 bases line up with TRBD1. The TCR originated in a human donor who received a COVID-19 vaccine. This specimen consisted of CD4+ T cells from PBMCs cultured with HCoV-229E spike peptides, obtained after COVID-19 vaccination. The CDR3 sequence: CASSTGQGLSNQPQHF. The DNA of the CDR3 is TGTGCCAGTAGTACCGGACAGGGGTTGAGCAATCAGCCCCAGCATTTT. Complete variable domain (other parts from reference TRBV19 and TRBJ1-5): DGGITQSPKYLFRKEGQNVTLSCEQNLNHDAMYWYRQDPGQGLRLIYYSQIVNDFQKGDIAEGYSVSREKKESFPLTVTSAQKNPTAFYLCASSTGQGLSNQPQHFGDGTRLSIL.